This passage covers 29 T cell receptor beta chains from one sample sequenced in a study of blood T cells in healthy people across ages. Sample-barcoded 5' priming and a J-beta primer mix drove a second PCR of roughly 7 to 11 cycles. TCRdb used MiXCR to reprocess the 5' RACE reads, holding one entry per CDR3 protein. Among approximately 810,000 distinct CDR3 sequences listed, around 34% were seen once. Sequenced material: blood. The receptors come from a man aged 18 to 29 in good health.

This chain uses TRBV9 with TRBJ1-1, with 7 bases matching TRBD1. The CDR3 extends over 19 amino acids. The trim removed 0 bases at V and 3 bases at J, leaving 17 bases unmatched. Germline CDR1 reads SGDLS; CDR2 reads YYNGEE. CDR3: CASSVVTMGQGEADTEAFF. For the CDR3, the DNA is TGTGCCAGCAGCGTAGTAACTATGGGCCAGGGGGAGGCTGACACTGAAGCTTTCTTT.

V and J are TRBV5-1 and TRBJ1-6; D remains unclear. Germline V gene lookup returns CDR1 SGHRS and CDR2 YFSETQ. This CDR3 comprises 17 residues. Deletions cut 0 bases from V and 9 bases from J, with 19 bases between. The CDR3 region is CASSLEYGPGSGSPLHF. Written as DNA, the CDR3 is TGCGCCAGCAGCTTGGAGTATGGCCCCGGCAGTGGTTCACCCCTCCACTTT.

This clonotype is a singleton in its sample. V is TRBV10-3 and J is TRBJ1-5; D unresolved. CDR1 is ENHRY, CDR2 SYGVKD, per germline. CDR3 size: 14 residues. Trimming removed 3 bases at V and 1 base at J, with 7 bases between. The CDR3 DNA reads TGTGCCATCAGTGACCATAAGAGCAATCAGCCCCAGCATTTT. Protein product: CAISDHKSNQPQHF.

This clonotype appeared a few times. The gene calls are TRBV12-3 or TRBV12-4 and TRBJ2-2; 12 bases fit TRBD2. After removal of 8 bases from V and 5 bases from J, the junction contained 3 bases not matched to a gene. The CDR3 runs to 14 residues. CDR3 loop: CASHGTSGTGELFF. CDR3 sequence (DNA): TGTGCCAGCCACGGGACTAGCGGGACCGGGGAGCTGTTTTTT.

The V call is TRBV5-1, the J call TRBJ1-2, with D tentatively TRBD1 (6 bases). V shed 7 bases and J shed 6 bases, with 19 bases lying between them. CDR1 is SGHRS, CDR2 YFSETQ, per germline. This CDR3 region has 14 residues. Here the CDR3 DNA reads TGCGCCAGCCGCCTCTCCCCAGGGGAACATGGCTACACCTTC. As protein: CASRLSPGEHGYTF.

There are many counts of this clonotype. This chain links TRBV14 with TRBJ1-2, with D tentatively TRBD1 (5 bases). There are 15 residues in the CDR3. Germline CDR1 reads SGHDN; CDR2 reads FVKESK. V gave up 0 bases and J gave up 8 bases, with 16 bases separating them. The CDR3 coding sequence is TGTGCCAGCAGCCAAGAAAGGGGAACGCGGGAAGGCTACACCTTC. It encodes CASSQERGTREGYTF. Full variable domain (rest looked up from reference TRBV14 and TRBJ1-2): EAGVTQFPSHSVIEKGQTVTLRCDPISGHDNLYWYRRVMGKEIKFLLHFVKESKQDESGMPNNRFLAERTGGTYSTLKVQPAELEDSGVYFCASSQERGTREGYTFGSGTRLTVV.

This clonotype has a handful of counts. The V and J genes are TRBV15 and TRBJ1-5, with D perhaps matching TRBD1 (6 bases). The ends were cut back, 5 bases at V and 4 bases at J, with 15 bases in the middle. The CDR3 runs 15 residues. The V gene's germline CDR1 is LNHNV and CDR2 YYDKDF (reference sequence). CDR3 DNA: TGTGCCACCAGCGGGGGATGGGGGCGGAATCAGCCCCAGCATTTT. It is translated as CATSGGWGRNQPQHF.

The V and J genes are TRBV7-2 and TRBJ2-1; D uncertain. V shed 5 bases and J shed 0 bases, with 17 bases lying between them. This CDR3 has 17 residues. The germline gives CDR1 SGHTA, CDR2 FQGNSA. The CDR3 region is CASSPHGSRSSYNEQFF. The CDR3 region has the DNA TGTGCCAGCAGCCCCCATGGGTCGAGAAGCTCCTACAATGAGCAGTTCTTC.

Here the CDR3 DNA reads TGCAGTGCCCTACTAGCGGGGGAAAACGAGCAGTACTTC. Residues: CSALLAGENEQYF. The chain has TRBV20-1 and TRBJ2-5; 11 positions agree with TRBD2. The J call may be mistaken, given a closer DNA end match to TRBJ2-7. From germline, CDR1 is DFQATT and CDR2 SNEGSKA (reference sequence). This CDR3 spans 13 amino acids.

This sequence joins TRBV10-3 and TRBJ2-2, with 9 positions matching TRBD1. Germline trimming cut 6 bases from V and 0 bases from J; bases unmatched to any gene: 8. The CDR3 contains 17 residues. Germline V gene data show CDR1 as ENHRY and CDR2 as SYGVKD. This CDR3 is CAIRDRGAPTNTGELFF. Here the CDR3 DNA reads TGTGCCATCAGGGACAGGGGCGCGCCTACGAACACCGGGGAGCTGTTTTTT.

A note on this clonotype: A junction end diverges from the germline sequence, so it may reflect a read error. The chain carries TRBV29-1 and TRBJ2-5; 7 bases line up with TRBD1. The CDR3 consists of 14 residues. Per the germline V gene, CDR1 is SQVTM and CDR2 is ANQGSEA. The CDR3 sequence is CSVAGTEGQGTQYF. The CDR3 bases are TGCAGCGTTGCTGGGACAGAAGGCCAAGGGACCCAGTACTTC.

This clonotype was observed a few times. The J gene is TRBJ2-4, the V gene TRBV7-2; 8 bases map to TRBD1. Trimming cost V 3 bases and J 13 bases; bases outside gene matches: 14. CDR3 length equals 15 residues. CDR1 SGHTA and CDR2 FQGNSA come from the germline V gene. This CDR3 is CASSLSSQGAGEQYF. DNA of the CDR3: TGTGCCAGCAGCTTGTCCTCTCAGGGGGCGGGTGAGCAGTACTTC. Together with reference TRBV7-2 and TRBJ2-4, the CDR3 gives the full variable domain: GAGVSQSPSNKVTEKGKDVELRCDPISGHTALYWYRQSLGQGLEFLIYFQGNSAPDKSGLPSDRFSAERTGGSVSTLTIQRTQQEDSAVYLCASSLSSQGAGEQYFGAGTRLSVL.

This clonotype showed up just a few times. This chain links TRBV5-4 with TRBJ2-1; D is possibly TRBD2 (6 bases). CDR1 and CDR2 (germline): SGHNT, YYREEE (reference sequence). V was pared by 0 bases and J by 9 bases, with 16 bases between. This CDR3 is built from 15 residues. The CDR3 sequence is CASSLVGRELGEQFF. In DNA form, the CDR3 reads TGTGCCAGCAGCTTGGTGGGCCGGGAGCTAGGTGAGCAGTTCTTC.

This chain joins TRBV4-2 and TRBJ1-5; D is uncertain. The CDR3 sequence is 15 residues long. Germline V gives CDR1 LGHNA, CDR2 YNFKEQ. Trimming took 4 bases from V and 0 from J, leaving 10 bases between them. As DNA, the CDR3 is TGTGCCAGCAGCCGGTCCGGAGATAGCAATCAGCCCCAGCATTTT. It encodes CASSRSGDSNQPQHF.

This clonotype was counted a few times. The rearrangement links TRBV6-6 to TRBJ2-3; TRBD2 is a possible D gene (8 bases). With 3 bases removed from V and 5 bases from J, the gap between germline ends came to 18 bases. The CDR3 consists of 16 residues. Per the germline V gene, CDR1 is MNHNY and CDR2 is SVGAGI (reference sequence). The CDR3 DNA is TGTGCCAGCAGTTATACAGGGGCGGGGGGAATAGATACGCAGTATTTT. As protein: CASSYTGAGGIDTQYF.

This chain connects TRBV12-3 or TRBV12-4 to TRBJ1-5; a possible D gene is TRBD1 (5 bases). CDR3 length equals 16 residues. Trimming removed 5 bases at V and 1 base at J, with 15 bases between. CDR3 DNA: TGTGCCAGCAGTAGGGCCTTCCGGGGGAGCAATCAGCCCCAGCATTTT. This codes for CASSRAFRGSNQPQHF.

This clonotype has a handful of counts. The chain recombines TRBV12-5 with TRBJ2-2; TRBD1 aligns across 7 bases. The trim removed 3 bases at V and 3 bases at J, leaving 10 bases unmatched. This CDR3 region has 17 residues. Germline-derived CDR1 and CDR2 are LGHNT and FRNRAP. CDR3 residues: CASGFFLGTEDTGELFF. The CDR3 nucleotides are TGTGCTAGTGGTTTTTTCCTCGGGACAGAGGACACCGGGGAGCTGTTTTTT.

This clonotype was detected a few times. This chain joins TRBV7-2 and TRBJ2-3; 7 positions match TRBD1. Losses at the gene ends were 4 bases for V and 2 bases for J; bases not matched to a gene: 3. The CDR3 covers 14 residues. Per the germline V gene, CDR1 is SGHTA and CDR2 is FQGNSA. CDR3 loop: CASSSDRNTDTQYF. CDR3 DNA sequence: TGTGCCAGCAGCTCGGACAGGAACACAGATACGCAGTATTTT.

The chain joins TRBV5-6 to TRBJ2-4; D unresolved. The CDR3 runs to 17 residues. Germline V gives CDR1 SGHDT, CDR2 YYEEEE. The V gene lost 0 bases and the J gene lost 1 base, with 14 bases spanning the gap. The CDR3 sequence is CASSLERWGGAKNIQYF. CDR3 in DNA: TGTGCCAGCAGCTTGGAGAGGTGGGGTGGGGCCAAAAACATTCAGTACTTC.

The V and J genes are TRBV12-3 or TRBV12-4 and TRBJ1-6; D uncertain. Between the trimmed V and J ends, which lost 7 bases and 0 bases, there was a span of 7 bases. The CDR3 sequence is 14 residues long. The CDR3 DNA sequence: TGTGCCAGCATTGGGAGCTCCTATAATTCACCCCTCCACTTT. It specifies CASIGSSYNSPLHF.

This clonotype came up a few times. V and J are TRBV9 and TRBJ1-2; D not resolved. The V end lost 4 bases, the J end lost 4 bases, and 17 bases lay between the germline ends. The germline V gene encodes CDR1 SGDLS and CDR2 YYNGEE. The CDR3 totals 15 residues. The CDR3 sequence: CASSRISAPGYGYTF. Written as DNA, the CDR3 is TGTGCCAGCAGCCGCATCTCGGCCCCGGGCTATGGCTACACCTTC.

This clonotype was seen repeatedly, ten times or more. CDR3 in DNA: TGCGCCAGCAGCCAAGGCACCGGCACAGATACGCAGTATTTT. Protein: CASSQGTGTDTQYF. The chain employs TRBV4-3 and TRBJ2-3, with D unresolved. V was pared by 1 base and J by 1 base, with 6 bases between. Germline CDR1 and CDR2: LGHNA and YSLEER. The CDR3 loop spans 14 amino acids.

This clonotype was seen at least ten times. This sequence joins TRBV6-1 and TRBJ2-7; the match to TRBD1 covers 9 bases. Germline CDR1 MNHNS, CDR2 SASEGT. There are 12 residues in the CDR3. Trimming cost V 6 bases and J 3 bases; bases outside gene matches: 0. The CDR3 coding sequence is TGTGCCAGCAGGGACAGGGGCTACGAGCAGTACTTC. This encodes CASRDRGYEQYF.

This clonotype was counted ten times or more. V and J are TRBV4-3 and TRBJ2-7; 8 bases line up with TRBD2. CDR3 size: 15 residues. Germline CDR1 and CDR2: LGHNA and YSLEER. Losses at the gene ends were 4 bases for V and 2 bases for J; bases not matched to a gene: 7. Written as DNA, the CDR3 is TGCGCCAGCAGCCTCCATAGCGGGGTTCCCTACGAGCAGTACTTC. Amino acids: CASSLHSGVPYEQYF.

On this clonotype: A read error may account for a junction end that differs from germline. This chain joins TRBV15 and TRBJ2-1; no definite D call. In germline, CDR1 is LNHNV, CDR2 YYDKDF (reference sequence). This CDR3 comprises 16 residues. The CDR3 is CVTSRDQLVNYNEQFF. The DNA for the CDR3 is TGTGTCACCAGCAGAGATCAGTTAGTCAACTACAATGAGCAGTTCTTC. Full variable domain (outside the CDR3, taken from reference TRBV15 and TRBJ2-1): DAMVIQNPRYQVTQFGKPVTLSCSQTLNHNVMYWYQQKSSQAPKLLFHYYDKDFNNEADTPDNFQSRRPNTSFCFLDIRSPGLGDTAMYLCVTSRDQLVNYNEQFFGPGTRLTVL.

J is TRBJ2-7 and V is TRBV6-2 or TRBV6-3; 7 bases map to TRBD2. Germline V CDR1 and CDR2: MNHEY, SVGEGT. The CDR3 sequence is 13 residues long. V shed 7 bases, J shed 5 bases, and the junction held 8 bases outside the gene matches. CDR3 coding DNA: TGTGCCAGCAAAATGAGCGGGACGGACGAGCAGTACTTC. This gives the protein CASKMSGTDEQYF.

This chain joins TRBV5-1 and TRBJ2-2, with 7 bases that match TRBD1. The CDR3 contains 17 residues. After removal of 3 bases from V and 1 base from J, the junction contained 9 bases not matched to a gene. CDR1 and CDR2 from the germline V gene are SGHRS and YFSETQ. CDR3 bases: TGCGCCAGCAGCTGGGACCCGGACAGGAAGAACACCGGGGAGCTGTTTTTT. Amino acid sequence: CASSWDPDRKNTGELFF.

The V gene is TRBV7-3, the J gene TRBJ1-1; 9 bases map to TRBD1. Germline V CDR1 and CDR2: SGHTA, FQGTGA. The CDR3 totals 14 residues. With V trimmed by 4 bases and J by 3 bases, 3 bases remained unmatched. CDR3 region: CASSSRTGDTEAFF. The CDR3 DNA follows: TGTGCCAGCAGCTCCCGGACAGGGGACACTGAAGCTTTCTTT.

CDR3 DNA: TGTGCCAGCAGCTTAGCGTATTGGGCTAGGCGGGGGGCCGGCACAGATACGCAGTATTTT. Translation: CASSLAYWARRGAGTDTQYF. The rearrangement uses TRBV7-8 and TRBJ2-3, with 8 bases matching TRBD2. Trimming at V came to 0 bases and at J to 1 base, leaving 15 bases not matched to a gene. Germline V CDR1 and CDR2: SGHVS, FQNEAQ. The length of the CDR3 is 20 residues.